This T cell receptor (beta chain) was sequenced in a study of T cell repertoires in cytomegalovirus infection. Study-level information: HLA-B-restricted CMV epitopes that are well studied, plus recently identified HLA-C-restricted ones, were used by the study. Public TCR beta signatures indicated both CMV infection and matching HLA type.

TCRdb reprocessed the reads with MiXCR, giving one entry per CDR3 protein. The profile shows about 830,000 distinct CDR3 sequences, 32% of them singletons. Germline CDR1 MNHEY, CDR2 SVGAGI. Trimming removed 5 bases at V and 8 bases at J, with 16 bases between. The CDR3 loop spans 15 amino acids. Overall study results and limits: HLA-C-restricted, CMV-specific TCR beta clonotypes were dominant ex vivo. Identification of carriers of CMV plus the relevant HLA was performed using cumulative public TCR beta family frequency.

The table lists this clonotype with a few counts. The antigen is not known. The origin of this receptor is a human donor in good health (CMV status not recorded). Some clones in this sample may be carry-over from other donors' samples. The sample consisted of cultured CD8+ T cells from PBMCs, taken from culture after CMV antigen stimulation. The gene calls are TRBV6-5 and TRBJ1-6, with a weak D call TRBD1 (6 bases). The CDR3 coding sequence is TGTGCCAGCAGTCTATCGGGCAGGGGAGATTCACCCCTCCACTTT. Translating gives CASSLSGRGDSPLHF.